The clone carrying this T cell receptor (beta chain) was seen just once. V was shortened by 3 bases and J by 2 bases, with 8 bases between the two germline ends. CDR1 SNHLY and CDR2 FYNNEI come from the germline V gene. The CDR3 sequence is 14 residues long. This record comes from a study of technical replicates of blood from several donors. Produced via immunoSEQ multiplex PCR; TCRdb's table is partial and in-frame only. The table lists tens of thousands of clones, about 90% of them singletons. Sample: T cells isolated from PBMCs. The chain joins TRBV2 to TRBJ2-1; D uncertain. The receptor was isolated from a human donor in good health. The CDR3 sequence: CASSDGGTYNEQFF. CDR3 bases: TGTGCCAGCAGTGACGGCGGCACCTACAATGAGCAGTTCTTC.